This TCR beta chain is drawn from a study of early T cells in non-severe SARS-CoV-2 infection. Overall study: It was bulk RNA from unsorted whole blood that was sequenced, and the chains were unpaired.

TCRdb reprocessed the 5' RACE reads with MiXCR, giving one entry per CDR3 protein. The data show about 90,000 distinct CDR3 sequences, about 12% seen once. The junction had 6 bases not matched to a gene; V was cut back by 2 bases and J by 2 bases. The V gene's germline CDR1 is KGHDR and CDR2 SFDVKD. The CDR3 sequence is 17 residues long. Source: whole blood, taken at baseline. The sequence was obtained from an adult who was a healthcare worker with PCR-confirmed SARS-CoV-2 infection or an uninfected control (not recorded which). V and J are TRBV24-1 and TRBJ2-1, with TRBD2 identical over 9 bases. In nucleotides, the CDR3 is TGTGCCACCAGTGATTCCCAACTAGCGGGTCCCTACAATGAGCAGTTCTTC. It is translated as CATSDSQLAGPYNEQFF.